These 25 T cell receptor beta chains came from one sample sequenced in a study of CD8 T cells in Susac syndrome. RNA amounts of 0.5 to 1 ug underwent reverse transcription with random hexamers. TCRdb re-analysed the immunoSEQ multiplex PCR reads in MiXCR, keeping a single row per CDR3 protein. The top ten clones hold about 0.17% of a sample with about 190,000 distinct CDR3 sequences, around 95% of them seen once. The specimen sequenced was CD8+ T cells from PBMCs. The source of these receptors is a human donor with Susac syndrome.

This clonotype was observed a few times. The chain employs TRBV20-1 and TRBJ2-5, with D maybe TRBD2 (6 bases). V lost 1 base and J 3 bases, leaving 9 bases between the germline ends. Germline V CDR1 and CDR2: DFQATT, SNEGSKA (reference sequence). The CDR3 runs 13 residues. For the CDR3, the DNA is TGCAGTGCTAGAGTCGGAGGGGAAGAGACCCAGTACTTC. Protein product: CSARVGGEETQYF.

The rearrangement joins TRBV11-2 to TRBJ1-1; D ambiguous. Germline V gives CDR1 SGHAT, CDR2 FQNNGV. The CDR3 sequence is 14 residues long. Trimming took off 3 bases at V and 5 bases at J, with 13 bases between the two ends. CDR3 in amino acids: CASSFPQRGTEAFF. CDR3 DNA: TGTGCCAGCAGCTTTCCACAAAGAGGGACTGAAGCTTTCTTT. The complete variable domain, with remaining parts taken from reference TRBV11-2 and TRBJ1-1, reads EAGVAQSPRYKIIEKRQSVAFWCNPISGHATLYWYQQILGQGPKLLIQFQNNGVVDDSQLPKDRFSAERLKGVDSTLKIQPAKLEDSAVYLCASSFPQRGTEAFFGQGTRLTVV.

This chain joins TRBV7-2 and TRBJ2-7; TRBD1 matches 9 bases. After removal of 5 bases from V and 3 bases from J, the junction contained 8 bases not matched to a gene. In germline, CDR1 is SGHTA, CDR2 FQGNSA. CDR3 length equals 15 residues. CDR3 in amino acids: CASSQGQGLYYEQYF. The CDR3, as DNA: TGTGCCAGCAGCCAGGGACAGGGTCTATACTACGAGCAGTACTTC. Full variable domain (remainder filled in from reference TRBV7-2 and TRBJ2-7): GAGVSQSPSNKVTEKGKDVELRCDPISGHTALYWYRQSLGQGLEFLIYFQGNSAPDKSGLPSDRFSAERTGGSVSTLTIQRTQQEDSAVYLCASSQGQGLYYEQYFGPGTRLTVT.

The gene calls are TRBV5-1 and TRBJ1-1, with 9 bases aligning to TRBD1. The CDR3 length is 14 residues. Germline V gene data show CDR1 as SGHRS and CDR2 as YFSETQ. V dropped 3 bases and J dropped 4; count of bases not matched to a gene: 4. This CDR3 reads CASSSETGGTEAFF. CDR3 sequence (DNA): TGCGCCAGCAGCTCCGAGACAGGGGGCACTGAAGCTTTCTTT.

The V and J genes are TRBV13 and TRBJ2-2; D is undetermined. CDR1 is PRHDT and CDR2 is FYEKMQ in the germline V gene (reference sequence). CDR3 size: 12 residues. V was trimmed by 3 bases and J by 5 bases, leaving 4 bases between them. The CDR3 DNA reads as TGTGCCAGCAGCTTCTTGACCGGGGAGCTGTTTTTT. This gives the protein CASSFLTGELFF. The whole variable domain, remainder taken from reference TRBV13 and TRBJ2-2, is AAGVIQSPRHLIKEKRETATLKCYPIPRHDTVYWYQQGPGQDPQFLISFYEKMQSDKGSIPDRFSAQQFSDYHSELNMSSLELGDSALYFCASSFLTGELFFGEGSRLTVL.

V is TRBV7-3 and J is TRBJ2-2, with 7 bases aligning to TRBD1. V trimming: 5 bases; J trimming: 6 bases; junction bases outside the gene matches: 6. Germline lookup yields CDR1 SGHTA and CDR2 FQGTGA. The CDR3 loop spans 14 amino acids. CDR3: CASSPQGPAGELFF. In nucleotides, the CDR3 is TGTGCCAGCAGCCCACAGGGGCCGGCCGGGGAGCTGTTTTTT. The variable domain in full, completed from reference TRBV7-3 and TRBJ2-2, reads GAGVSQTPSNKVTEKGKYVELRCDPISGHTALYWYRQSLGQGPEFLIYFQGTGAADDSGLPNDRFFAVRPEGSVSTLKIQRTERGDSAVYLCASSPQGPAGELFFGEGSRLTVL.

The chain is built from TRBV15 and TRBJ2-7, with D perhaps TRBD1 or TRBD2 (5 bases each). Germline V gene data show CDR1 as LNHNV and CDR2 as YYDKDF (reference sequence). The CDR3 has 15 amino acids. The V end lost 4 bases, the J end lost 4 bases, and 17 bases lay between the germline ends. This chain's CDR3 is CATSTSRDGWYEQYF. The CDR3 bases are TGTGCCACCAGCACCAGCCGGGACGGTTGGTACGAGCAGTACTTC.

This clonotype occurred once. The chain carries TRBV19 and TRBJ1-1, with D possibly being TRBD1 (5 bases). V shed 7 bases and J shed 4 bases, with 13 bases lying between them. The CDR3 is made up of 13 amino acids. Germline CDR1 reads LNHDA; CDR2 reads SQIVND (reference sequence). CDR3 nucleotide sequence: TGTGCCAGTACCAACCTGGGGGTCACTGAAGCTTTCTTT. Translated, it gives CASTNLGVTEAFF. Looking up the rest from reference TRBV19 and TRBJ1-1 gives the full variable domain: DGGITQSPKYLFRKEGQNVTLSCEQNLNHDAMYWYRQDPGQGLRLIYYSQIVNDFQKGDIAEGYSVSREKKESFPLTVTSAQKNPTAFYLCASTNLGVTEAFFGQGTRLTVV.

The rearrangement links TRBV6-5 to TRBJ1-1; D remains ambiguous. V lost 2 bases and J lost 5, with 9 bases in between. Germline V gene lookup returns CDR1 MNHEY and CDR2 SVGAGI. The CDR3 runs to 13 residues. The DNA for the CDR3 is TGTGCCAGCAGTTACCGCGATGAGACTGAAGCTTTCTTT. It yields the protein CASSYRDETEAFF.

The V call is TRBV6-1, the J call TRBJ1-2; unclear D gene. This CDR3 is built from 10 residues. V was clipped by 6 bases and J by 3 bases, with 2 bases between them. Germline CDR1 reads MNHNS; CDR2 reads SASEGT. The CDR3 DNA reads TGTGCCAGCAGACACTATGGCTACACCTTC. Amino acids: CASRHYGYTF.

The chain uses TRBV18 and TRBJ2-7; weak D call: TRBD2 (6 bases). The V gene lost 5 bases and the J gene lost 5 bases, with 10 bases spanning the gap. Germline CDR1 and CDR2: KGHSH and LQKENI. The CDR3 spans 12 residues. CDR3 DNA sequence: TGTGCCAGCTCATCCACTAGCAACGAGCAGTACTTC. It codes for CASSSTSNEQYF. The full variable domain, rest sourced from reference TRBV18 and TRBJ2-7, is NAGVMQNPRHLVRRRGQEARLRCSPMKGHSHVYWYRQLPEEGLKFMVYLQKENIIDESGMPKERFSAEFPKEGPSILRIQQVVRGDSAAYFCASSSTSNEQYFGPGTRLTVT.

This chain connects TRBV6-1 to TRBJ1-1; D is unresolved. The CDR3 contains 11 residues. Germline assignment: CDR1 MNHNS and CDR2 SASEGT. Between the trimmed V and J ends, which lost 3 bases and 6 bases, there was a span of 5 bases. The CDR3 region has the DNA TGTGCCAGCAGTGATTATCCTGAAGCTTTCTTT. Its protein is CASSDYPEAFF.

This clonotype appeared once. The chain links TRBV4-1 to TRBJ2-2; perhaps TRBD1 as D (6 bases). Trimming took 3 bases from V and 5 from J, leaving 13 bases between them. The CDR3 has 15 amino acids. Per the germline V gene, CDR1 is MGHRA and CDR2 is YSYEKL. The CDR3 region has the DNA TGCGCCAGCAGCCATCAAACAGGGAGAACCGGGGAGCTGTTTTTT. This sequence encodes CASSHQTGRTGELFF.

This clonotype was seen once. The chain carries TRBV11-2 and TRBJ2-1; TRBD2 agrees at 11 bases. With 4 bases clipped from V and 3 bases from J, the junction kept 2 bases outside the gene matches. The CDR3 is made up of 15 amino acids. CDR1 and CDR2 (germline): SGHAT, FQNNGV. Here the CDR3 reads CASSSGLADYNEQFF. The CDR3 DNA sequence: TGTGCCAGCAGCTCGGGACTAGCGGACTACAATGAGCAGTTCTTC.

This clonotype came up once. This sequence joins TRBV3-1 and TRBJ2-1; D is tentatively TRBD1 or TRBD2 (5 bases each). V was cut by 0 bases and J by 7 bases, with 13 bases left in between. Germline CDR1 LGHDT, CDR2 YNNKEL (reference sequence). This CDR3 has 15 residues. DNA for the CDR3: TGTGCCAGCAGCCAAGACCTCGGGACGGGAAATGAGCAGTTCTTC. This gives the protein CASSQDLGTGNEQFF.

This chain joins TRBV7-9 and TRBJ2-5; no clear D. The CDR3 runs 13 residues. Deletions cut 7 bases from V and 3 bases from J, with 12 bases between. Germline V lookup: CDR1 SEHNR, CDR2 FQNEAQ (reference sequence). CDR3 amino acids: CASISTEKETQYF. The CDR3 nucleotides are TGTGCCAGCATCAGTACAGAAAAAGAGACCCAGTACTTC. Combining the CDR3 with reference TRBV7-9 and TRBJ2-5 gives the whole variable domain DTGVSQNPRHKITKRGQNVTFRCDPISEHNRLYWYRQTLGQGPEFLTYFQNEAQLEKSRLLSDRFSAERPKGSFSTLEIQRTEQGDSAMYLCASISTEKETQYFGPGTRLLVL.

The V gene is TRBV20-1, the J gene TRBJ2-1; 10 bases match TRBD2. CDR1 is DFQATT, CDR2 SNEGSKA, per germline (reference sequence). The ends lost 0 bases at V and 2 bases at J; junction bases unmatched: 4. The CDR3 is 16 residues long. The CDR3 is CSARETSGATYNEQFF. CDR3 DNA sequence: TGCAGTGCTAGAGAAACTAGCGGGGCAACCTACAATGAGCAGTTCTTC.

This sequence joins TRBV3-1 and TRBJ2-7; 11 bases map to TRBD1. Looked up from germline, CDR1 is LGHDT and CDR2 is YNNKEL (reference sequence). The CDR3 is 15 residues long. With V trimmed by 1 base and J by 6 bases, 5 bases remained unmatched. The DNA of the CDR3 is TGTGCCAGCAGCCAAGTGGACAGGGGGCCGGGCGAGCAGTACTTC. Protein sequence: CASSQVDRGPGEQYF.

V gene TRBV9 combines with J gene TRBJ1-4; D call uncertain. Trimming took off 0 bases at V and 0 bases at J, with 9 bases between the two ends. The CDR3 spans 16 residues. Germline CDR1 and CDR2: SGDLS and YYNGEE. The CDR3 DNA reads TGTGCCAGCAGCGTAGGGGGTAGTTCAACTAATGAAAAACTGTTTTTT. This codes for CASSVGGSSTNEKLFF.

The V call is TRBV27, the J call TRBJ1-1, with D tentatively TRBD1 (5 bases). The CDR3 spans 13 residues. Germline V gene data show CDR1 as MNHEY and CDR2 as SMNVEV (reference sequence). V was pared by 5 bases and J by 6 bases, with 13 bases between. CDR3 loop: CASSKGYPSEAFF. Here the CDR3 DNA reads TGTGCCAGCAGTAAGGGGTACCCTTCTGAAGCTTTCTTT.

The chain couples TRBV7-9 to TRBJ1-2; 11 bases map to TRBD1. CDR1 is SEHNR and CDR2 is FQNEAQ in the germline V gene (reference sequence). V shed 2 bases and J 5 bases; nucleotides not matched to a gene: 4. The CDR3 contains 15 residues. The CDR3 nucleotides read TGTGCCAGCAGCTTACGGGGACAGGGGGATTATGGCTACACCTTC. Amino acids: CASSLRGQGDYGYTF.

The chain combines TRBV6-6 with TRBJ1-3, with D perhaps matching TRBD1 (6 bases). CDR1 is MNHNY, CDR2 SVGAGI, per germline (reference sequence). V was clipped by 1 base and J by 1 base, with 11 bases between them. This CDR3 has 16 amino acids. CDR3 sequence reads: CASSYYPGDSGNTIYF. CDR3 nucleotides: TGTGCCAGCAGTTACTATCCAGGGGATTCTGGAAACACCATATATTTT.

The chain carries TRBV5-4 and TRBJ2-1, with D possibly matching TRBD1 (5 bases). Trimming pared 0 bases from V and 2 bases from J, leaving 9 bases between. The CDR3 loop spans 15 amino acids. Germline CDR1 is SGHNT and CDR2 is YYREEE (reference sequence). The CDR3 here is CASSLEQAAYNEQFF. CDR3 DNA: TGTGCCAGCAGCTTGGAACAGGCTGCCTACAATGAGCAGTTCTTC. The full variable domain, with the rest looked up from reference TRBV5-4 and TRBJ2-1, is ETGVTQSPTHLIKTRGQQVTLRCSSQSGHNTVSWYQQALGQGPQFIFQYYREEENGRGNFPPRFSGLQFPNYSSELNVNALELDDSALYLCASSLEQAAYNEQFFGPGTRLTVL.

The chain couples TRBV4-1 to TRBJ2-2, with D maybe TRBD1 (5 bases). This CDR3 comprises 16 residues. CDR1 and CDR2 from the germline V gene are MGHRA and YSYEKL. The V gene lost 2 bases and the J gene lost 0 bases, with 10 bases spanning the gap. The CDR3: CASSQPVTANTGELFF. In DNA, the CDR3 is TGCGCCAGCAGCCAACCGGTGACAGCGAACACCGGGGAGCTGTTTTTT.

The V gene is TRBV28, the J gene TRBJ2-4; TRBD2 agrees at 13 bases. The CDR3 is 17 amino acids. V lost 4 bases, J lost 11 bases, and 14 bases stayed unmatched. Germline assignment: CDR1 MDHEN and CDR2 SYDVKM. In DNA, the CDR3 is TGTGCCAGCAGTTCCGTCGATGGACTAGCGGGAGTTCGAGTTCAGTACTTC. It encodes CASSSVDGLAGVRVQYF. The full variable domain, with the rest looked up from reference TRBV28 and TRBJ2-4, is DVKVTQSSRYLVKRTGEKVFLECVQDMDHENMFWYRQDPGLGLRLIYFSYDVKMKEKGDIPEGYSVSREKKERFSLILESASTNQTSMYLCASSSVDGLAGVRVQYFGAGTRLSVL.